At least ten counts were recorded for the clone carrying this T cell receptor beta chain. Antigen specificity is unknown. The record originates from a study of identical twins. Broader study findings: Invariant MAIT and iNKT cells are populations that could partly confound zero-insertion analyses. The study found weaker excess twin sharing in beta out-of-frame sequences.

The ends lost 0 bases at V and 3 bases at J; junction bases unmatched: 15. Germline CDR1 reads DFQATT; CDR2 reads SNEGSKA (reference sequence). The length of the CDR3 is 19 residues. A template switching step contributed a universal primer site, while unique molecular identifiers were present in the cDNA. TCRdb fed the 5' RACE reads into MiXCR, producing one record per CDR3 protein. Of 240,000 or so distinct CDR3 sequences listed, approximately 7% are singletons. These data were likewise used in another study, on yellow fever vaccine responses in identical twins. That publication notes: Among the twins, the vaccine T cell response reportedly seemed partly convergent and partly personalized.

The sequenced sample was memory (CD45RO+) T cells sorted from blood. This TCR was sampled from a woman younger than 30 in good health. This chain links TRBV20-1 with TRBJ2-1, with 9 bases aligning to TRBD1. CDR3 sequence (DNA): TGCAGTGCTAGAGACAGGACAGGGGCCCTACCAACCTTCTACAATGAGCAGTTCTTC. Protein product: CSARDRTGALPTFYNEQFF.